These 28 T cell receptor beta chains were all obtained from the same sample, sequenced in a study of control samples from healthy donors and cancer patients. Assay used: immunoSEQ multiplex PCR; TCRdb lists only in-frame clones, some missing. Of 100,000 to 150,000 clones listed, approximately 90% are singletons. The sample comprised blood. The receptor source for this set is a woman between 50 and 59 years old in good health.

The chain carries TRBV29-1 and TRBJ2-1, with 11 bases fitting TRBD2. The germline V gene has CDR1 SQVTM and CDR2 ANQGSEA. With 6 bases clipped from V and 9 bases from J, the junction kept 13 bases outside the gene matches. This CDR3 contains 15 residues. CDR3 sequence: CSVQIAGGPTGEQFF. CDR3 DNA: TGCAGCGTCCAAATAGCGGGGGGGCCGACCGGTGAGCAGTTCTTC.

Only a few counts were recorded for this clone. The chain uses TRBV25-1 and TRBJ2-4, with D possibly being TRBD2 (6 bases). This CDR3 contains 15 residues. Trimming took 4 bases from V and 8 from J, leaving 18 bases between them. Looked up from germline, CDR1 is MGHDK and CDR2 is SYGVNS. CDR3 sequence reads: CASSAPFGSGHIQYF. CDR3 sequence (DNA): TGTGCCAGCAGTGCCCCTTTCGGGAGCGGGCACATTCAGTACTTC.

The chain carries TRBV12-3 or TRBV12-4 and TRBJ2-7; 7 bases match TRBD1. The CDR3 totals 11 residues. V was clipped by 8 bases and J by 2 bases; unmatched bases: 0. In nucleotides, the CDR3 is TGTGCCAGCGGACAGGCCTACGAGCAGTACTTC. As protein: CASGQAYEQYF.

J is TRBJ1-1 and V is TRBV10-1; possible D gene TRBD1, 6 bases. Trimming stripped 0 bases from V and 7 bases from J, with 12 bases between. The CDR3 spans 14 residues. Per the germline V gene, CDR1 is WNHNN and CDR2 is SYGVQD (reference sequence). The CDR3 spells CASSESKRGGEAFF. The CDR3 region has the DNA TGCGCCAGCAGTGAGTCGAAAAGGGGGGGTGAAGCTTTCTTT.

CDR3 nucleotides: TGTGCCAGCAGCCGGGACGTAAACTATGGCTACACCTTC. As protein: CASSRDVNYGYTF. The chain links TRBV11-2 to TRBJ1-2; D possibly corresponds to TRBD1 (5 bases). This CDR3 is 13 amino acids long. The V and J ends lost 5 bases and 2 bases respectively, with 9 bases between them. The germline V gene encodes CDR1 SGHAT and CDR2 FQNNGV.

This chain uses TRBV25-1 with TRBJ1-2; D remains ambiguous. The V and J ends lost 8 bases and 5 bases respectively, with 15 bases between them. Per the germline V gene, CDR1 is MGHDK and CDR2 is SYGVNS. This CDR3 is 13 amino acids long. The CDR3: CASSLAPLYGYTF. In DNA, the CDR3 is TGTGCCAGCTCCCTTGCCCCTTTGTATGGCTACACCTTC.

This clone was picked up one time. The rearrangement uses TRBV24-1 and TRBJ2-3, with unresolved D. CDR3 length: 14 residues. In germline, CDR1 is KGHDR, CDR2 SFDVKD. Trimming removed 6 bases from V and 1 base from J, with 10 bases in between. CDR3 sequence: CATSTPDGTDTQYF. CDR3 nucleotide sequence: TGTGCCACCAGTACCCCTGACGGCACAGATACGCAGTATTTT.

About this clone: Other DNA sequences in the sample encode the same CDR3. The chain employs TRBV30 and TRBJ1-3; D possibly corresponds to TRBD1 (5 bases). Trimming pared 2 bases from V and 4 bases from J, leaving 15 bases between. CDR3 size: 15 residues. Per the germline V gene, CDR1 is GTSNPN and CDR2 is SVGIG (reference sequence). CDR3 DNA: TGTGCCTGGAGTAGGGATTCAGGGTCGGGAAACACCATATATTTT. Its protein is CAWSRDSGSGNTIYF.

The genes are TRBV5-1 and TRBJ1-1; no clear D. CDR1 is SGHRS and CDR2 is YFSETQ in the germline V gene. Trimming pared 0 bases from V and 1 base from J, leaving 10 bases between. The CDR3 consists of 15 residues. The CDR3, as DNA: TGCGCCAGCAGCTTGGGGCCCCCAGGGAACACTGAAGCTTTCTTT. It codes for CASSLGPPGNTEAFF.

This chain links TRBV6-5 with TRBJ2-7; TRBD1 agrees at 7 bases. Per the germline V gene, CDR1 is MNHEY and CDR2 is SVGAGI. V was pared by 11 bases and J by 2 bases, with 9 bases of the junction left unmatched. The CDR3 runs to 13 residues. CDR3 nucleotide sequence: TGTGCCTGCGGACAGGAGGCTACCTACGAGCAGTACTTC. Its protein is CACGQEATYEQYF.

The chain couples TRBV19 to TRBJ2-7, with 10 positions matching TRBD1. The CDR3 sequence is 14 residues long. CDR1 and CDR2 from the germline V gene are LNHDA and SQIVND (reference sequence). V dropped 5 bases and J dropped 4; count of bases not matched to a gene: 5. CDR3 sequence (DNA): TGTGCCAGTAGTCCGACAGGGGGCGGATACGAGCAGTACTTC. It is translated as CASSPTGGGYEQYF.

The V gene is TRBV10-3, the J gene TRBJ1-2, with 9 bases matching TRBD1. The ends lost 3 bases at V and 4 bases at J; junction bases unmatched: 3. The germline V gene has CDR1 ENHRY and CDR2 SYGVKD. The CDR3 sequence is 14 residues long. CDR3 coding DNA: TGTGCCATCAGTGAAACGGGACAGGGCTATGGCTACACCTTC. Amino acid sequence: CAISETGQGYGYTF.

The chain recombines TRBV19 with TRBJ2-4; D gene uncertain. The germline V gene encodes CDR1 LNHDA and CDR2 SQIVND (reference sequence). V lost 3 bases, J lost 2 bases, and 11 bases lay in between. This CDR3 region has 15 residues. The CDR3: CASSIGQATKNIQYF. The CDR3 DNA sequence: TGTGCCAGTAGTATTGGGCAGGCCACCAAAAACATTCAGTACTTC.

The chain carries TRBV11-2 and TRBJ2-3; D remains ambiguous. This CDR3 is built from 14 residues. Trimming stripped 9 bases from V and 2 bases from J, with 15 bases between. Germline CDR1 and CDR2: SGHAT and FQNNGV. The CDR3 region is CASSRLFHTDTQYF. As DNA, the CDR3 is TGTGCCAGTTCGAGACTCTTCCACACAGATACGCAGTATTTT.

Only one count was recorded for this clone. The V gene is TRBV15, the J gene TRBJ2-1, with 13 bases fitting TRBD2. The CDR3 totals 17 residues. Germline CDR1 is LNHNV and CDR2 is YYDKDF (reference sequence). J was trimmed by 8 bases and V by 1 base; bases with no gene match: 8. The CDR3 is CATSRAARTSGSDEQFF. The CDR3 DNA reads as TGTGCCACCAGCAGAGCCGCACGGACTAGCGGGAGTGATGAGCAGTTCTTC.

The chain employs TRBV15 and TRBJ2-7, with 8 bases fitting TRBD1. The CDR3 is 14 amino acids. The J segment lost 4 bases and the V segment lost 0 bases, leaving 2 bases of the junction unmatched. Germline V lookup: CDR1 LNHNV, CDR2 YYDKDF (reference sequence). In DNA form, the CDR3 reads TGTGCCACCAGCAGAGAGGGACAGGCGTACGAGCAGTACTTC. Translating it yields CATSREGQAYEQYF.

The sample holds a few counts of this clone. This chain uses TRBV7-8 with TRBJ1-2; the D is unclear. Germline V gene sequence: CDR1 SGHVS, CDR2 FQNEAQ. This CDR3 has 14 amino acids. The V end lost 5 bases, the J end lost 2 bases, and 12 bases lay between the germline ends. The CDR3 reads CASSPGGANYGYTF. Written as DNA, the CDR3 is TGTGCCAGCAGCCCCGGAGGAGCGAACTATGGCTACACCTTC.

This clone was counted a few times. This chain connects TRBV28 to TRBJ1-5; the D gene is possibly TRBD1 (5 bases). V dropped 4 bases and J dropped 4 bases, with 17 bases sitting between them. The CDR3 consists of 16 residues. Germline V gives CDR1 MDHEN, CDR2 SYDVKM. The CDR3 DNA is TGTGCCAGCAGTTCCGGGACGTTGTTGGTAAATCAGCCCCAGCATTTT. Its translation is CASSSGTLLVNQPQHF.

This chain joins TRBV10-3 and TRBJ1-1; possibly TRBD1 for D (5 bases). CDR1 and CDR2 (germline): ENHRY, SYGVKD. V lost 0 bases and J lost 4, with 21 bases in between. This CDR3 spans 18 amino acids. The CDR3 loop is CAISESGWGQTQGTEAFF. The CDR3 nucleotides read TGTGCCATCAGTGAGTCTGGTTGGGGCCAAACGCAGGGCACTGAAGCTTTCTTT.

The chain carries TRBV5-1 and TRBJ1-1; 11 nucleotides line up with TRBD1. The CDR3 sequence is 17 residues long. Unmatched junction bases numbered 12, after V lost 4 bases and J lost 4 bases. CDR1 and CDR2 from the germline V gene are SGHRS and YFSETQ. Written as DNA, the CDR3 is TGCGCCAGCAGCCTTGACGGACAGGGGGCAGGGGGCACTGAAGCTTTCTTT. Protein: CASSLDGQGAGGTEAFF.

This sequence joins TRBV6-1 and TRBJ1-2; tentatively, D is TRBD1 (6 bases). CDR3 length: 15 residues. CDR1 is MNHNS, CDR2 SASEGT, per germline. V lost 0 bases and J 8 bases, leaving 16 bases between the germline ends. For the CDR3, the DNA is TGTGCCAGCAGTGAAGCAATCTCCACAGGGTTAGGCTACACCTTC. Translation: CASSEAISTGLGYTF.

This clone was observed once. The rearrangement links TRBV5-1 to TRBJ2-3, with 9 bases lining up with TRBD1. The CDR3 totals 17 residues. Trimming at V came to 1 base and at J to 5 bases, leaving 11 bases not matched to a gene. Germline CDR1 is SGHRS and CDR2 is YFSETQ. CDR3 sequence reads: CASSLIKGQGFKDTQYF. For the CDR3, the DNA is TGCGCCAGCAGCTTGATAAAGGGACAGGGTTTTAAAGATACGCAGTATTTT.

For this clone: This same CDR3 is encoded by further DNA sequences in the sample. The chain recombines TRBV6-1 with TRBJ2-1; 9 positions match TRBD1. The trim removed 3 bases at V and 3 bases at J, leaving 18 bases unmatched. Germline-derived CDR1 and CDR2 are MNHNS and SASEGT. The length of the CDR3 is 20 residues. The CDR3 DNA is TGTGCCAGCAGTGAGGCGCGGCTAAGGAGGGGACAGGGTTACTACAATGAGCAGTTCTTC. Translating it yields CASSEARLRRGQGYYNEQFF.

The rearrangement joins TRBV5-4 to TRBJ2-3; 12 bases agree with TRBD2. Trimming at V came to 4 bases and at J to 4 bases, leaving 4 bases not matched to a gene. The CDR3 sequence is 15 residues long. In germline, CDR1 is SGHNT, CDR2 YYREEE (reference sequence). The CDR3 DNA reads TGTGCCAGCAGCGCTTCTAGCGGGGGGGCAGATACGCAGTATTTT. Protein product: CASSASSGGADTQYF.

The genes are TRBV30 and TRBJ2-2; D is perhaps TRBD2 (7 bases). Germline V gives CDR1 GTSNPN, CDR2 SVGIG (reference sequence). The CDR3 extends over 15 amino acids. V lost 1 base and J lost 0, with 9 bases in between. Here the CDR3 DNA reads TGTGCCTGGAGTGGGGGGGGGCCGAACACCGGGGAGCTGTTTTTT. Translating it yields CAWSGGGPNTGELFF.

The chain employs TRBV19 and TRBJ1-1; weak D call: TRBD1 (5 bases). V lost 0 bases and J lost 6, with 17 bases in between. CDR1 is LNHDA, CDR2 SQIVND, per germline (reference sequence). The CDR3 runs 16 residues. This CDR3 is CASSIDPGNGYAEAFF. The CDR3 DNA sequence: TGTGCCAGTAGTATAGACCCAGGGAACGGTTACGCTGAAGCTTTCTTT.

J is TRBJ1-2 and V is TRBV25-1; no reliable D call. The V gene lost 0 bases and the J gene lost 8 bases, with 7 bases spanning the gap. Germline loops: CDR1 MGHDK, CDR2 SYGVNS. This CDR3 comprises 12 residues. CDR3 sequence: CASSEYNGGYTF. DNA for the CDR3: TGTGCCAGCAGTGAATATAATGGCGGCTACACCTTC.

In its sample, this clone was seen a few times. The J gene is TRBJ1-4, the V gene TRBV6-5, with unresolved D. This CDR3 region has 13 residues. V was pared by 5 bases and J by 4 bases, with 8 bases between. Looked up from germline, CDR1 is MNHEY and CDR2 is SVGAGI. CDR3 DNA: TGTGCCAGCAGTCGGTCTCTTAATGAAAAACTGTTTTTT. It translates to CASSRSLNEKLFF.